The 5 T cell receptor beta chains presented below share a single source sample, sequenced in a study of T cell responses to AZD1222 COVID-19 vaccine. The table came from immunoSEQ multiplex PCR; TCRdb's copy has only in-frame clones and leaves some out. The table includes more than 140,000 clones, just over 90% detected once. Sequenced material: peripheral blood, taken on day 0 of MenACWY control vaccination. The receptors were gathered from an adult in good health.

The V gene is TRBV2, the J gene TRBJ2-5; no clear D. V was trimmed by 2 bases and J by 6 bases, leaving 13 bases between them. The CDR3 covers 14 residues. CDR1 and CDR2 (germline): SNHLY, FYNNEI. CDR3 nucleotide sequence: TGTGCCAGCAGTGAATCCGGCCCCGCGAAGACCCAGTACTTC. It is translated as CASSESGPAKTQYF.

The chain combines TRBV18 with TRBJ2-5; no clear D gene. The CDR3 runs 13 residues. Germline-derived CDR1 and CDR2 are KGHSH and LQKENI. V was shortened by 3 bases and J by 2 bases, with 7 bases between the two germline ends. In DNA form, the CDR3 reads TGTGCCAGCTCACCCGGACGACAAGAGACCCAGTACTTC. Its protein is CASSPGRQETQYF.

The genes are TRBV18 and TRBJ2-7; 10 bases line up with TRBD1. J gave up 3 bases and V 4 bases, and 9 bases lay outside the gene matches. Germline V gene lookup returns CDR1 KGHSH and CDR2 LQKENI. This CDR3 is built from 16 residues. CDR3 coding DNA: TGTGCCAGCTCACTCGGCCCCGGGACAGGGGTCTACGAGCAGTACTTC. The encoded protein is CASSLGPGTGVYEQYF.

This clone was observed once. The chain has TRBV20-1 and TRBJ1-1; no reliable D call. Germline V gene sequence: CDR1 DFQATT, CDR2 SNEGSKA (reference sequence). The CDR3 consists of 13 residues. The V end was cut by 3 bases, the J end by 5 bases, with 13 bases between. DNA for the CDR3: TGCAGTGCTAGTCACAGAAGACGGACTGAAGCTTTCTTT. Its translation is CSASHRRRTEAFF.

This clone was seen a handful of times. This sequence joins TRBV7-2 and TRBJ2-3, with D hard to call. Germline CDR1 SGHTA, CDR2 FQGNSA. With 3 bases removed from V and 0 bases from J, the gap between germline ends came to 7 bases. CDR3 length: 14 amino acids. CDR3 amino acids: CASSFSLSTDTQYF. CDR3 in DNA: TGTGCCAGCAGCTTTTCCCTAAGCACAGATACGCAGTATTTT.